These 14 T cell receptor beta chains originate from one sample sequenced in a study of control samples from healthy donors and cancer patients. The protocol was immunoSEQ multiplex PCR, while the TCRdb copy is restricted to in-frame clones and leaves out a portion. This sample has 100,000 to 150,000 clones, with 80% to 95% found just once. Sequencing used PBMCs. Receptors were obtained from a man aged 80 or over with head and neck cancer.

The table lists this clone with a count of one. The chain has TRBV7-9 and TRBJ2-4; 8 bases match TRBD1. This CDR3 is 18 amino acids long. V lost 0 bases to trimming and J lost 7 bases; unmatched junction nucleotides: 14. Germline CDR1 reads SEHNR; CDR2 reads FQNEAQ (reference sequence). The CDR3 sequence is CASSLASQQGVRRNIQYF. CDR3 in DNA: TGTGCCAGCAGCTTAGCGTCCCAACAGGGGGTACGACGTAACATTCAGTACTTC.

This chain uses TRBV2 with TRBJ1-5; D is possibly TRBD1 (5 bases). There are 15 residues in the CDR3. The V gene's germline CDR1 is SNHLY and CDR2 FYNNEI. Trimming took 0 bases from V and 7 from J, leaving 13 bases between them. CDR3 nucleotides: TGTGCCAGCAGTGAAGCGGCCGCAGGGATGCAGCCCCAGCATTTT. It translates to CASSEAAAGMQPQHF.

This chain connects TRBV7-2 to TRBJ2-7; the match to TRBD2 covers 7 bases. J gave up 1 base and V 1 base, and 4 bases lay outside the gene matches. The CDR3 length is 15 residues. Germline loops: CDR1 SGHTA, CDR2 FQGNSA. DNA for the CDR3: TGTGCCAGCAGCTTAGGACTAGCCCAATCCTACGAGCAGTACTTC. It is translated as CASSLGLAQSYEQYF. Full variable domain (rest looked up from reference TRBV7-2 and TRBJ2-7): GAGVSQSPSNKVTEKGKDVELRCDPISGHTALYWYRQSLGQGLEFLIYFQGNSAPDKSGLPSDRFSAERTGGSVSTLTIQRTQQEDSAVYLCASSLGLAQSYEQYFGPGTRLTVT.

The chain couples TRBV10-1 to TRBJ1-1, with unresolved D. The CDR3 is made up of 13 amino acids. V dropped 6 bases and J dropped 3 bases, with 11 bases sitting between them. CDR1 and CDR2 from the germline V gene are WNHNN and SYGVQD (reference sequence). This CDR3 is CASSPDLDTEAFF. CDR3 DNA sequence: TGCGCCAGCAGCCCCGATCTGGACACTGAAGCTTTCTTT.

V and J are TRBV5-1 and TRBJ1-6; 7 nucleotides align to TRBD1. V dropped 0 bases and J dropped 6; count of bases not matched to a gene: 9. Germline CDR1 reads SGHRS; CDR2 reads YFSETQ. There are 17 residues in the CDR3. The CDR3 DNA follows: TGCGCCAGCAGCTTGGGCCCTCCGGGACAGAGTAATTCACCCCTCCACTTT. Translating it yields CASSLGPPGQSNSPLHF.

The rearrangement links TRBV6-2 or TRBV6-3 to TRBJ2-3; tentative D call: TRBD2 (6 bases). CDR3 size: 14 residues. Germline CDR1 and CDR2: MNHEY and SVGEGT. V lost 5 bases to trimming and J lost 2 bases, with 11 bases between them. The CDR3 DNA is TGTGCCAGCAGTCCAGGACTATCCACAGATACGCAGTATTTT. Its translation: CASSPGLSTDTQYF.

DNA of the CDR3: TGTGCCAGCAGCCGAGGACTAGCGGGTAACACCTACGAGCAGTACTTC. It specifies CASSRGLAGNTYEQYF. The chain joins TRBV9 to TRBJ2-7; 11 nucleotides match TRBD2. Unmatched junction bases numbered 8, after V lost 4 bases and J lost 2 bases. The germline gives CDR1 SGDLS, CDR2 YYNGEE. This CDR3 has 16 residues.

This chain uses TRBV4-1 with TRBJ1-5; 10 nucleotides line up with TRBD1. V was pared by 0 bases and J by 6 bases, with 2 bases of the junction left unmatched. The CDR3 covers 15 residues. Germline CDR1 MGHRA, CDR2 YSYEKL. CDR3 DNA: TGCGCCAGCAGCCAAGAAGGACAGGGGGGTCAGCCCCAGCATTTT. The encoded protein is CASSQEGQGGQPQHF.

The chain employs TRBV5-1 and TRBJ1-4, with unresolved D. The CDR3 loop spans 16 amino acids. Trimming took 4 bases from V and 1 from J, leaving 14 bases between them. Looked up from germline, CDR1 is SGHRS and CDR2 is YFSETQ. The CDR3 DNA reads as TGCGCCAGCAGCCGCGGCGCGGCAGGAACTAATGAAAAACTGTTTTTT. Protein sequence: CASSRGAAGTNEKLFF.

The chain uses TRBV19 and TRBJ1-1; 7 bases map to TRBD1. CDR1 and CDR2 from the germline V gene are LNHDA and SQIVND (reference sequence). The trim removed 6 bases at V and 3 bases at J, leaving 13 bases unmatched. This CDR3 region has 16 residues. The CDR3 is CASSPLGTAPHTEAFF. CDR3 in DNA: TGTGCCAGTAGCCCCCTTGGGACAGCGCCTCACACTGAAGCTTTCTTT.

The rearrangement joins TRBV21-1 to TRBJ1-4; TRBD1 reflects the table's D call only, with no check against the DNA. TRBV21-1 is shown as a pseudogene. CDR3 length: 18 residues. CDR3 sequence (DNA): TGTGCCAGCAGCAATCCCCCCCGCCGACAGGAAGTTAATGAAAAACTGTTTTTT. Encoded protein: CASSNPPRRQEVNEKLFF.

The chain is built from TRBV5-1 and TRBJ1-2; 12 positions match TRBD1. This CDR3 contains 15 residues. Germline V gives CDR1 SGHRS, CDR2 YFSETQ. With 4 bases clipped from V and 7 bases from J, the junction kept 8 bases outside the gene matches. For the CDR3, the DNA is TGCGCCAGCAGCCACCGGGACAGGGGGCGGTCTGGCTACACCTTC. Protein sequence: CASSHRDRGRSGYTF.

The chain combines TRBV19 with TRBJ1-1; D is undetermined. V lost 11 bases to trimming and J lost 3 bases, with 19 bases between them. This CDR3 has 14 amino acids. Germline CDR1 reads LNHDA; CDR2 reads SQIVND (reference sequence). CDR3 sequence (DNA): TGTGCCGCGGCAAGAAGAGGATCTTACACTGAAGCTTTCTTT. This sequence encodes CAAARRGSYTEAFF.

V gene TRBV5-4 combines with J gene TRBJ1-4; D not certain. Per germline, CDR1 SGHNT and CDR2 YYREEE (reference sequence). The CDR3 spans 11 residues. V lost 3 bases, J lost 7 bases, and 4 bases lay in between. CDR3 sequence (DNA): TGTGCCAGCAGCTCTGGTGAAAAACTGTTTTTT. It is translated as CASSSGEKLFF. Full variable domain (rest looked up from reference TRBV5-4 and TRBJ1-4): ETGVTQSPTHLIKTRGQQVTLRCSSQSGHNTVSWYQQALGQGPQFIFQYYREEENGRGNFPPRFSGLQFPNYSSELNVNALELDDSALYLCASSSGEKLFFGSGTQLSVL.